Listed below are T cell receptor beta chains from one sample, sequenced in a study of CD8+ T cells in alopecia areata. TCRdb's table, derived via immunoSEQ multiplex PCR, lists solely in-frame clones and lacks some. The sample gives 150,000 to 200,000 clones, 50% to 65% of which show up once; approximately 15% is in the top ten. This specimen was CD4+ T cells sorted from blood, taken at week 24, from a patient treated with tofacitinib. Receptor source: a human donor with alopecia areata. Both conserved end residues are part of each CDR3. A D gene is named only where the DNA matches it firmly. Size values are once, few and many counts, or a class for expanded clones, and some rows have none.

d_call	v_call	j_call	clone_size	cdr3_aa	cdr3_nt
-	TRBV4-2	TRBJ1-2	-	CASSHVTDATNYGYTF	TGTGCCAGCAGCCACGTGACAGATGCTACTAACTATGGCTACACCTTC
-	TRBV30	TRBJ2-1	-	CALEIVRRWAYNEQFF	TGTGCCCTGGAGATAGTACGCAGGTGGGCCTACAATGAGCAGTTCTTC
-	TRBV29-1	TRBJ1-3	-	CSVERGGNTIYF	TGCAGCGTTGAAAGAGGAGGGAACACCATATATTTT
-	TRBV10-3	TRBJ1-2	-	CAISESLGAPDYGYTF	TGTGCCATCAGTGAGTCCTTGGGGGCGCCCGACTATGGCTACACCTTC
TRBD1	TRBV9	TRBJ2-7	-	CASSRGTGEYEQYF	TGTGCCAGCAGCAGAGGGACAGGGGAATACGAGCAGTACTTC
-	TRBV4-1	TRBJ2-5	once	CASSPTQETQYF	TGCGCCAGCAGCCCGACACAGGAGACCCAGTACTTC
-	TRBV10-3	TRBJ2-3	-	CAISVGDGRHTDTQYF	TGTGCCATCAGTGTGGGGGACGGACGACACACAGATACGCAGTATTTT
TRBD2	TRBV15	TRBJ2-5	-	CATSRDAGGLTSQYF	TGTGCCACCAGCAGGGACGCGGGGGGTCTCACGTCCCAGTACTTC
-	TRBV7-9	TRBJ1-5	once	CASSAGHLSNQPQHF	TGTGCCAGCAGCGCGGGACACCTAAGCAATCAGCCCCAGCATTTT
-	TRBV30	TRBJ2-1	-	CAWSPGGGVSLNEQFF	TGTGCCTGGAGTCCAGGAGGGGGGGTTTCTCTCAATGAGCAGTTCTTC
-	TRBV29-1	TRBJ1-5	few	CSVGMGVRQPQHF	TGCAGCGTTGGTATGGGGGTAAGACAGCCCCAGCATTTT
TRBD2	TRBV7-2	TRBJ2-5	many	CASSLEAGRETQYF	TGTGCCAGCAGCTTAGAAGCGGGGAGGGAGACCCAGTACTTC
TRBD2	TRBV29-1	TRBJ2-5	-	CSVESGGQETQYF	TGCAGCGTTGAAAGCGGGGGCCAAGAGACCCAGTACTTC
TRBD1	TRBV29-1	TRBJ1-2	-	CSVAGQGIRGYTF	TGCAGCGTCGCTGGACAGGGGATTCGCGGCTACACCTTC
-	TRBV30	TRBJ1-6	few	CAWSLADNSPLHF	TGTGCCTGGAGTTTGGCAGATAATTCACCCCTCCACTTT
-	TRBV7-2	TRBJ2-5	-	CASSLATPVETQYF	TGTGCCAGCAGCTTGGCCACGCCGGTTGAGACCCAGTACTTC